Each of the 10 T cell receptor beta chains below was sequenced from the same sample in a study of blood T cell repertoires in COVID-19. Using immunoSEQ multiplex PCR, the repertoire was profiled, and TCRdb retains in-frame clones only, with some absent. The sample includes fewer than 200,000 clones, roughly 80% seen only once; the top ten take roughly 1.9%. What was sequenced was peripheral blood. Source of these receptors: an elderly woman with acute or convalescent COVID-19.

This clone was detected many times. Different DNA sequences within this sample yield the same CDR3. The chain combines TRBV9 with TRBJ2-2; D unresolved. The CDR3 has 14 residues. CDR1 and CDR2 (germline): SGDLS, YYNGEE. V gave up 0 bases and J gave up 4 bases, with 7 bases separating them. As DNA, the CDR3 is TGTGCCAGCAGCGTAGCCCGGGTCACCGGGGAGCTGTTTTTT. It yields the protein CASSVARVTGELFF.

The gene calls are TRBV7-8 and TRBJ1-5; D call uncertain. Germline CDR1 and CDR2: SGHVS and FQNEAQ. The CDR3 spans 14 residues. Trimming shortened V by 1 base and J by 6 bases, and 10 bases separated the two germline ends. CDR3 bases: TGTGCCAGCAGCTTAGGACTCCAAGGTCAGCCCCAGCATTTT. It specifies CASSLGLQGQPQHF.

The genes are TRBV19 and TRBJ2-3; TRBD2 is a possible D gene (6 bases). The germline V and J ends were trimmed by 2 bases and 4 bases, with 10 bases remaining between them. CDR1 LNHDA and CDR2 SQIVND come from the germline V gene (reference sequence). There are 14 residues in the CDR3. The CDR3, as DNA: TGTGCCAGTAGTATAAGACTAGAATCAGATACGCAGTATTTT. It codes for CASSIRLESDTQYF.

The chain employs TRBV5-1 and TRBJ1-1, with D hard to call. Germline V gene data show CDR1 as SGHRS and CDR2 as YFSETQ. Trimming removed 4 bases at V and 2 bases at J, with 15 bases between. CDR3 length equals 15 residues. This CDR3 reads CASSHGETGNTEAFF. The CDR3, as DNA: TGCGCCAGCAGCCACGGGGAGACGGGAAACACTGAAGCTTTCTTT.

V usage is TRBV19 and J usage is TRBJ2-5; tentative D call: TRBD1 (5 bases). The CDR3 contains 13 residues. The ends were cut back, 8 bases at V and 1 base at J, with 11 bases in the middle. Looked up from germline, CDR1 is LNHDA and CDR2 is SQIVND (reference sequence). The chain's CDR3 is CASSGIGQETQYF. CDR3 sequence (DNA): TGTGCCAGTTCAGGGATCGGCCAAGAGACCCAGTACTTC. The variable domain in full, completed from reference TRBV19 and TRBJ2-5, reads DGGITQSPKYLFRKEGQNVTLSCEQNLNHDAMYWYRQDPGQGLRLIYYSQIVNDFQKGDIAEGYSVSREKKESFPLTVTSAQKNPTAFYLCASSGIGQETQYFGPGTRLLVL.

The genes are TRBV7-9 and TRBJ2-7; D perhaps matches TRBD2 (5 bases). This CDR3 is built from 16 residues. Germline loops: CDR1 SEHNR, CDR2 FQNEAQ (reference sequence). V was cut by 5 bases and J by 7 bases, with 24 bases left in between. CDR3 in DNA: TGTGCCAGCAGCCCGGATACGAGGGCCCGGGCTGGAGAGCAGTACTTC. Its protein is CASSPDTRARAGEQYF.

V usage is TRBV2 and J usage is TRBJ1-5; D is uncertain. CDR3 length equals 12 residues. Between the trimmed V and J ends, which lost 1 base and 6 bases, there was a span of 4 bases. The germline V gene has CDR1 SNHLY and CDR2 FYNNEI. The CDR3 sequence: CASSEGAQPQHF. CDR3 sequence (DNA): TGTGCCAGCAGTGAAGGGGCTCAGCCCCAGCATTTT.

This clone has just one count. This rearrangement joins TRBV5-1 to TRBJ1-3; D unresolved. V dropped 0 bases and J dropped 4 bases, with 14 bases sitting between them. Germline V gene lookup returns CDR1 SGHRS and CDR2 YFSETQ. The length of the CDR3 is 16 residues. The CDR3 sequence is CASSLAGIALGNTIYF. The CDR3 bases are TGCGCCAGCAGCTTGGCCGGTATAGCGCTAGGAAACACCATATATTTT.

The J gene is TRBJ1-5, the V gene TRBV30; perhaps TRBD1 as D (6 bases). Germline assignment: CDR1 GTSNPN and CDR2 SVGIG (reference sequence). CDR3 length: 14 residues. The V and J ends lost 6 bases and 4 bases respectively, with 16 bases between them. This CDR3 reads CACTGTNLNQPQHF. The CDR3 DNA follows: TGTGCCTGCACCGGGACAAATTTAAATCAGCCCCAGCATTTT.

This chain links TRBV18 with TRBJ1-1; no definite D call. The CDR3 has 13 amino acids. CDR1 and CDR2 from the germline V gene are KGHSH and LQKENI. V was clipped by 0 bases and J by 4 bases, with 6 bases between them. CDR3: CASSPPSRTEAFF. The CDR3 coding sequence is TGTGCCAGCTCACCACCGTCCCGCACTGAAGCTTTCTTT.